This paragraph reports one T cell receptor beta chain. Its antigen is unknown. The CDR3 end falls 3 residues outside the read, so it is completed with the germline J gene. Genomic DNA, averaging about 1,200 ng per sample, yielded TCR beta CDR3 via immunoSEQ. Sequenced by immunoSEQ multiplex PCR; TCRdb stores in-frame clones only, minus some. This sample's table reports under 25,000 clones. This specimen comes from a study of T cells in women clearing cervical HPV infection. The study's findings and limits: Unknown T-cell numbers per sample may underlie the richness differences.

Germline CDR1 reads SNHLY; CDR2 reads FYNNEI. V lost 2 bases and J lost 4, with 11 bases in between. This CDR3 comprises 14 residues. Sequenced material: blood buffy coat. The receptor comes from a woman aged 18-70 years with a cervical HPV16 infection that either progressed to CIN3+ or cleared (not recorded which). The rearrangement links TRBV2 to TRBJ1-1; D remains unclear. This CDR3 reads CASSEITRGTEAFF. Incomplete CDR3 DNA: TGTGCCAGCAGTGAAATCACGCGGGGCACTGAA. The whole variable domain, remainder taken from reference TRBV2 and TRBJ1-1, is EPEVTQTPSHQVTQMGQEVILRCVPISNHLYFYWYRQILGQKVEFLVSFYNNEISEKSEIFDDQFSVERPDGSNFTLKIRSTKLEDSAMYFCASSEITRGTEAFFGQGTRLTVV.